Detailed here is one T cell receptor (beta chain). These data are taken from a study of blood T cell repertoires in COVID-19. CDR1 is KGHSH, CDR2 LQKENI, per germline. V lost 6 bases and J lost 1, with 19 bases in between. This CDR3 contains 16 residues. Clones were read by immunoSEQ multiplex PCR, and TCRdb kept only the in-frame ones, dropping some. The profile shows about 220,000 clones, 75% to 85% of them singletons. Sequencing was carried out using peripheral blood. This receptor was obtained from a woman aged 65 to 85 with COVID-19, enrolled during active disease. This rearrangement joins TRBV18 to TRBJ2-7; TRBD2 might be the D (5 bases). CDR3 in amino acids: CASSTGNSLGSYEQYF. For the CDR3, the DNA is TGTGCCAGCTCCACCGGGAACAGTTTGGGATCCTACGAGCAGTACTTC.